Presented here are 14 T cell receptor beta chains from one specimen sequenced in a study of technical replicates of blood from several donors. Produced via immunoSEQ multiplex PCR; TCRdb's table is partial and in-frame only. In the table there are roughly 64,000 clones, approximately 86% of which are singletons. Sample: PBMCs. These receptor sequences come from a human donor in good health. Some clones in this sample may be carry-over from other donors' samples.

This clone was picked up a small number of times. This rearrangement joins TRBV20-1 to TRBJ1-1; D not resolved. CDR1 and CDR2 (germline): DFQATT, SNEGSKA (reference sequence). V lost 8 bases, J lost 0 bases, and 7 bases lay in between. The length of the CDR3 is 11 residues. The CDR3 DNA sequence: TGCAGTTCGAGCTTGAACACTGAAGCTTTCTTT. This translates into CSSSLNTEAFF.

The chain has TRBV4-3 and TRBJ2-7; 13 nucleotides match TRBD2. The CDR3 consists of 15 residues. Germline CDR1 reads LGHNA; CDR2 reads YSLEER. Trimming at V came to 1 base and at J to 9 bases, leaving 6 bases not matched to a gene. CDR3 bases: TGCGCCAGCAGCCAAGGGACTAGCGGGAGACTTTGGCAGTACTTC. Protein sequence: CASSQGTSGRLWQYF.

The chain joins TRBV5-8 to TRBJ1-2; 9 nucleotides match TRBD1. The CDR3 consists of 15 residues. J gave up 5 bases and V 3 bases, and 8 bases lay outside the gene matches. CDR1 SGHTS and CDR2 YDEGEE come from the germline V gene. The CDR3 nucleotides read TGTGCCAGCAGCTCGAGGGACAGGGTGAGGTATGGCTACACCTTC. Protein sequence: CASSSRDRVRYGYTF.

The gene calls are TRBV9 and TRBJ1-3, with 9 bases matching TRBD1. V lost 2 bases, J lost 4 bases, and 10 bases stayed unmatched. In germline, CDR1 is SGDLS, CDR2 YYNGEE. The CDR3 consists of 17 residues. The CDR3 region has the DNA TGTGCCAGCAGCGTGTCCGCCGGGACAGGGTTGGGAAACACCATATATTTT. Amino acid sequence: CASSVSAGTGLGNTIYF.

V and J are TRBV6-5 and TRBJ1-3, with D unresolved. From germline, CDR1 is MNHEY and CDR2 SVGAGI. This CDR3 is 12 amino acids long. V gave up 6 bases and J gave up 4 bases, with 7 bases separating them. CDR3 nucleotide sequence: TGTGCCAGCAGCCGGGAAGGAAACACCATATATTTT. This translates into CASSREGNTIYF.

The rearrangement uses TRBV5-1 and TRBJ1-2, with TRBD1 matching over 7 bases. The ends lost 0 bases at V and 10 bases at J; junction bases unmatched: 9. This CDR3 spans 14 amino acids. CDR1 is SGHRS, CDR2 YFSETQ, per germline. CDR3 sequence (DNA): TGCGCCAGCAGCTTGGGGGGGACAGCCGCGACCTACACCTTC. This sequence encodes CASSLGGTAATYTF.

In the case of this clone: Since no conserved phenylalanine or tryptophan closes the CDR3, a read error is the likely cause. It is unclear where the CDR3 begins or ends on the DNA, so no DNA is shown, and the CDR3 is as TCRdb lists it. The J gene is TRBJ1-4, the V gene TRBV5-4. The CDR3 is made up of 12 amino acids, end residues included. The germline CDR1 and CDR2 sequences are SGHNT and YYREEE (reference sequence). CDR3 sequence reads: CASSLDRGAGLL.

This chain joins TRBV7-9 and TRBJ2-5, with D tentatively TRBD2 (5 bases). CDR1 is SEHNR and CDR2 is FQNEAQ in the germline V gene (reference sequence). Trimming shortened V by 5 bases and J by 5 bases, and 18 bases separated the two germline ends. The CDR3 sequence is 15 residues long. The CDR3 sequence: CASSPPDYTWETQYF. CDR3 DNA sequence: TGTGCCAGCAGCCCCCCCGACTATACTTGGGAGACCCAGTACTTC.

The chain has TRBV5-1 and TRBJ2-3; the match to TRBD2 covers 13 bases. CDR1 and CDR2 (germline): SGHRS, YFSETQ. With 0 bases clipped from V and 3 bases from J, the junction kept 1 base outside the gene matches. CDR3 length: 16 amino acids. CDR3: CASSLGTSGRTDTQYF. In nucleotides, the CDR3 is TGCGCCAGCAGCTTGGGGACTAGCGGGAGAACAGATACGCAGTATTTT.

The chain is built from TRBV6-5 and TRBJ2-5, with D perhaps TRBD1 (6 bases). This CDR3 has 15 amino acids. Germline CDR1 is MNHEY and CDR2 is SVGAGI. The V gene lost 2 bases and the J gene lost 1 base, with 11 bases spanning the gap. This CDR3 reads CASSYRGISQETQYF. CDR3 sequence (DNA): TGTGCCAGCAGTTACAGGGGGATAAGCCAAGAGACCCAGTACTTC.

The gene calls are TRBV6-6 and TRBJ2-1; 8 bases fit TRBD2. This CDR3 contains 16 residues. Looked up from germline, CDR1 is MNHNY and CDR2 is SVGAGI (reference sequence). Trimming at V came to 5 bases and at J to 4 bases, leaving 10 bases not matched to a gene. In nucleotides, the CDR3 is TGTGCCAGCAGTCCCGGGGTTCGCGGGGGGTACAATGAGCAGTTCTTC. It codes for CASSPGVRGGYNEQFF.

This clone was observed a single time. The CDR3 loop reads CASSLVGGAPWEQYF. The CDR3 nucleotides read TGTGCCAGCAGCTTGGTCGGGGGGGCCCCTTGGGAGCAGTACTTC. The chain links TRBV5-5 to TRBJ2-7; 8 bases agree with TRBD2. V shed 0 bases and J 7 bases; nucleotides not matched to a gene: 9. Germline V CDR1 and CDR2: SGHKS, YYEKEE (reference sequence). CDR3 size: 15 residues.

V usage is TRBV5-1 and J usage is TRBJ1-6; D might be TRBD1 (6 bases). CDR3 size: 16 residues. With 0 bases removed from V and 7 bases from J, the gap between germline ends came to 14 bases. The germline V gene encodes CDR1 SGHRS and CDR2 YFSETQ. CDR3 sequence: CASSLDATGNNSPLHF. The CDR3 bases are TGCGCCAGCAGCTTGGATGCGACAGGCAACAATTCACCCCTCCACTTT.

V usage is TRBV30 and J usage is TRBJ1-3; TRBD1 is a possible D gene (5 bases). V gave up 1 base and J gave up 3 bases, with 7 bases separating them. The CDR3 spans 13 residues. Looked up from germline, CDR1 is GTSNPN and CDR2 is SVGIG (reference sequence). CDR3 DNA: TGTGCCTGGAGTGGGGGGGGTGGAAACACCATATATTTT. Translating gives CAWSGGGGNTIYF.